This T cell receptor beta chain was identified in a study of T cell repertoires in cytomegalovirus infection. Looking at the study overall: Matching HLA type and CMV infection were both indicated by public TCR beta signatures. Study observations and caveats: Clonotypes of TCR beta that were HLA-C-restricted and CMV-specific dominated the ex vivo response. Accumulated public TCR beta family frequency recognized individuals carrying CMV together with the relevant HLA.

TCRdb re-derived calls from the reads in MiXCR, one entry per CDR3 protein. The sample has around 490,000 distinct CDR3 sequences; 26% are singletons. Notes on this clonotype: The antigen is not known.

The CDR3 extends over 15 amino acids. CDR1 is SGHAT and CDR2 is FQNNGV in the germline V gene. V was cut by 1 base and J by 1 base, with 10 bases left in between. This chain connects TRBV11-2 to TRBJ1-1; unclear D gene. The sequence was collected from a human donor in good health (CMV status not recorded). Some clones in this sample may be carry-over from other donors' samples. The sample taken for sequencing was PBMCs. The CDR3 DNA reads as TGTGCCAGCAGCTTAGTGGCCGGGGAGAACACTGAAGCTTTCTTT. This translates into CASSLVAGENTEAFF.